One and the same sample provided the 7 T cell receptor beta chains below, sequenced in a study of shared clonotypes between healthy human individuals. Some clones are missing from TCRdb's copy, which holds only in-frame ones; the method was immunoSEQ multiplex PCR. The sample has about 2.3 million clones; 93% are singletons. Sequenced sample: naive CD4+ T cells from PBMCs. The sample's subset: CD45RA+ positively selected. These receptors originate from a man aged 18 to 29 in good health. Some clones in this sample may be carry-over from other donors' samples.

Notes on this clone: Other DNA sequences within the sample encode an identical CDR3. Here the CDR3 reads CASSSSDRAYEQYF. The CDR3 bases are TGTGCCAGCAGTTCCAGCGACAGGGCCTACGAGCAGTACTTC. The chain recombines TRBV28 with TRBJ2-7; 7 bases agree with TRBD1. The CDR3 is made up of 14 amino acids. CDR1 and CDR2 from the germline V gene are MDHEN and SYDVKM. After removal of 4 bases from V and 2 bases from J, the junction contained 5 bases not matched to a gene.

DNA of the CDR3: TGTGCCACCAGCAGAGGCCTAGCGGGAAACACCGGGGAGCTGTTTTTT. It encodes CATSRGLAGNTGELFF. This chain uses TRBV15 with TRBJ2-2, with 9 bases matching TRBD2. The germline V gene has CDR1 LNHNV and CDR2 YYDKDF (reference sequence). V lost 1 base to trimming and J lost 2 bases; unmatched junction nucleotides: 2. The CDR3 runs 16 residues.

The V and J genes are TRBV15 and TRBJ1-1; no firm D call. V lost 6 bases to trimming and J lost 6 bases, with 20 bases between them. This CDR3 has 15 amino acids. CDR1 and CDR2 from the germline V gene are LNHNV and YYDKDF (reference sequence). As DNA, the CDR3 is TGTGCCACCAGGGCCGGGCGGCCGTGGTTCGCTGAAGCTTTCTTT. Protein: CATRAGRPWFAEAFF.

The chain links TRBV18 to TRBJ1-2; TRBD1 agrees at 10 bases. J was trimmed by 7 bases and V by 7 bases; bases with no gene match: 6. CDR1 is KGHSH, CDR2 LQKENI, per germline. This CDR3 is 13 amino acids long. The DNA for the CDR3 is TGTGCCAGCTGGACAGGGGGAGTAAGTGGCTACACCTTC. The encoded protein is CASWTGGVSGYTF.

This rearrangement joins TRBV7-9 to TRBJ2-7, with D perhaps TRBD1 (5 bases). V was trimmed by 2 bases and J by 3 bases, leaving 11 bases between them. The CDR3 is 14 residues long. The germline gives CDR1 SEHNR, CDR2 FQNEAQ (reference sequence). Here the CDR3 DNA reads TGTGCCAGCAGCTTAACAGGCAGAGTCTACGAGCAGTACTTC. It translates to CASSLTGRVYEQYF.

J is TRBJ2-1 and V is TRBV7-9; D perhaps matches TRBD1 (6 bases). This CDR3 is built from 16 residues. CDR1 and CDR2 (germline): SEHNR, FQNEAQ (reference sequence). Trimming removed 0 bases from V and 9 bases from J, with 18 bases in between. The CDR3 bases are TGTGCCAGCAGCTTAGCGGGGGCTCCCGACGGGGCTGAGCAGTTCTTC. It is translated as CASSLAGAPDGAEQFF.

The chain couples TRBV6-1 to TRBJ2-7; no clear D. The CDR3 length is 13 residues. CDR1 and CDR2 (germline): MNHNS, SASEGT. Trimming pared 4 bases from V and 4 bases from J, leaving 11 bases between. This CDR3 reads CASSGLLSYEQYF. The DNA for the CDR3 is TGTGCCAGCAGTGGCCTCCTCTCATACGAGCAGTACTTC.